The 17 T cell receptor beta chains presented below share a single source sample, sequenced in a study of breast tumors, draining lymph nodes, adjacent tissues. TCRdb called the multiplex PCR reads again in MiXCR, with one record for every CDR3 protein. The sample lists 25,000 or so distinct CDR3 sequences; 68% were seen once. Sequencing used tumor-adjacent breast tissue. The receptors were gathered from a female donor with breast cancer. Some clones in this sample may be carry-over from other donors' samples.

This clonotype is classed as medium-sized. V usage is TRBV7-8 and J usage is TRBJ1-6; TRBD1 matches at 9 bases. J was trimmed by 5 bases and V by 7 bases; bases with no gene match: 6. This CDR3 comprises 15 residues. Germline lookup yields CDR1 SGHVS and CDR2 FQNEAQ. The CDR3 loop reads CASMTGTGHNSPLHF. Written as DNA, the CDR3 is TGTGCCAGCATGACCGGGACAGGGCATAATTCACCCCTCCACTTT.

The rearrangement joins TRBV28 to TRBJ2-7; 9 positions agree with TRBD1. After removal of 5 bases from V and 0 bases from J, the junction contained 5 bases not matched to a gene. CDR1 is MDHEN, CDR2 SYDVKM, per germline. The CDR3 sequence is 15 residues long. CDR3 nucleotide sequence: TGTGCCAGCAGTCAGGGACAGGGTGGCTCCTACGAGCAGTACTTC. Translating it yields CASSQGQGGSYEQYF. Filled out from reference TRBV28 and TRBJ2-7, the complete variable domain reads DVKVTQSSRYLVKRTGEKVFLECVQDMDHENMFWYRQDPGLGLRLIYFSYDVKMKEKGDIPEGYSVSREKKERFSLILESASTNQTSMYLCASSQGQGGSYEQYFGPGTRLTVT.

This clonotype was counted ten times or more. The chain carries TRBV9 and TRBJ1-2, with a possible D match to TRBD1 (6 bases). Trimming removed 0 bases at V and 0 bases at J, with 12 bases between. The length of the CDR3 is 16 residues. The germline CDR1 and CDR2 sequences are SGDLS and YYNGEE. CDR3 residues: CASSVDPGAANYGYTF. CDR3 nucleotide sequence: TGTGCCAGCAGCGTAGATCCAGGGGCAGCTAACTATGGCTACACCTTC. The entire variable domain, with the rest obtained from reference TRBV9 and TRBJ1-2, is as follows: DSGVTQTPKHLITATGQRVTLRCSPRSGDLSVYWYQQSLDQGLQFLIQYYNGEERAKGNILERFSAQQFPDLHSELNLSSLELGDSALYFCASSVDPGAANYGYTFGSGTRLTVV.

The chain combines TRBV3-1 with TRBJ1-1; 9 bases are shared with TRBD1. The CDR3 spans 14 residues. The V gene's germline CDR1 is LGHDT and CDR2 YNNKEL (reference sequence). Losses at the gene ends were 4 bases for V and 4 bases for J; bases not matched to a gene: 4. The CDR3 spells CASSRLTGGTEAFF. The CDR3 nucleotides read TGTGCCAGCAGCCGATTGACAGGGGGCACTGAAGCTTTCTTT.

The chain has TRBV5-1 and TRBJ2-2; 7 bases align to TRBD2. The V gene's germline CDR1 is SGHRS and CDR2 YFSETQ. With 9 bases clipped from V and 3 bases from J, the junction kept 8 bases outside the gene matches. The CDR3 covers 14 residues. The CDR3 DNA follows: TGCGCCACCCAGGGAGCGGGACACACCGGGGAGCTGTTTTTT. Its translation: CATQGAGHTGELFF.

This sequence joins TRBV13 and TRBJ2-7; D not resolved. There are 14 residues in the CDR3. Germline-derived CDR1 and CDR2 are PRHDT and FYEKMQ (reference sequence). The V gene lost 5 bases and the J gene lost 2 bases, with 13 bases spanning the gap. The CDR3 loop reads CASSRPPGAYEQYF. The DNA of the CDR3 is TGTGCCAGCAGCCGCCCTCCGGGCGCCTACGAGCAGTACTTC.

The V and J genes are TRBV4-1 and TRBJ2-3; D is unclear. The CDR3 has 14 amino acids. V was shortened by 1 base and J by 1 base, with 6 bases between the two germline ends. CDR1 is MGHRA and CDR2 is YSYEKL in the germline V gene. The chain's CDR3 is CASSQAEGTDTQYF. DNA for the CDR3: TGCGCCAGCAGCCAAGCTGAGGGCACAGATACGCAGTATTTT.

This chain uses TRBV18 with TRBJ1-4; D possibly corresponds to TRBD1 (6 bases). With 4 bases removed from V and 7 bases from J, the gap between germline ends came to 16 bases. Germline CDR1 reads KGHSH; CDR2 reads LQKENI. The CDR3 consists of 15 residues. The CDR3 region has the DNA TGTGCCAGCTCACGCCACAGGGATCAGAGTGAAAAACTGTTTTTT. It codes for CASSRHRDQSEKLFF.

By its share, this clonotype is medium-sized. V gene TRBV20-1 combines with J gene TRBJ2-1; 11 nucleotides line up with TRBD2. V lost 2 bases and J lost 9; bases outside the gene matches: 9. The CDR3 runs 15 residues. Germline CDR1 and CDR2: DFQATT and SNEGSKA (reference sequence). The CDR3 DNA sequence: TGCAGTGCTAGACCGAAACTCGGACTAGCGGGTGAGCAGTTCTTC. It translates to CSARPKLGLAGEQFF.

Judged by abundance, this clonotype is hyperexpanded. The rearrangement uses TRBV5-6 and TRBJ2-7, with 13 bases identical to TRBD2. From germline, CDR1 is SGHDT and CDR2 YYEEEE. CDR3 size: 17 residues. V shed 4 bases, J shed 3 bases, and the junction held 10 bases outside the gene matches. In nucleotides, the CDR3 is TGTGCCAGCAGCGCGGGACTAGCGGGAATCCCCAGCTACGAGCAGTACTTC. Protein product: CASSAGLAGIPSYEQYF. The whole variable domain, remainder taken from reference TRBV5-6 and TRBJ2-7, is DAGVTQSPTHLIKTRGQQVTLRCSPKSGHDTVSWYQQALGQGPQFIFQYYEEEERQRGNFPDRFSGHQFPNYSSELNVNALLLGDSALYLCASSAGLAGIPSYEQYFGPGTRLTVT.

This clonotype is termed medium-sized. CDR3 amino acids: CASSQDPGVYTGELFF. The CDR3 DNA follows: TGCGCCAGCAGCCAAGATCCGGGGGTTTACACCGGGGAGCTGTTTTTT. V and J are TRBV4-1 and TRBJ2-2; D is perhaps TRBD2 (6 bases). CDR1 and CDR2 from the germline V gene are MGHRA and YSYEKL. Trimming removed 0 bases from V and 3 bases from J, with 11 bases in between. This CDR3 spans 16 amino acids.

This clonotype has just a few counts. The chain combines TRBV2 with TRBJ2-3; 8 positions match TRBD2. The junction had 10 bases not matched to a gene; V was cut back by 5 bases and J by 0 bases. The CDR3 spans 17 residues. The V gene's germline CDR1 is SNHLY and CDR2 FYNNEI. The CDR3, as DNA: TGTGCCAGCAGTCGTGAGGGTAGCGGGACTAGCACAGATACGCAGTATTTT. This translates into CASSREGSGTSTDTQYF.

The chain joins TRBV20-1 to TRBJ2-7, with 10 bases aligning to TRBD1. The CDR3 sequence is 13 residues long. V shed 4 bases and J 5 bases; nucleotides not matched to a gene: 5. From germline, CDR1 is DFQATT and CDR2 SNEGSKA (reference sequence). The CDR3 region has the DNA TGCAGTGCTACCGGGACAGGGGACCACGAGCAGTACTTC. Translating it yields CSATGTGDHEQYF.

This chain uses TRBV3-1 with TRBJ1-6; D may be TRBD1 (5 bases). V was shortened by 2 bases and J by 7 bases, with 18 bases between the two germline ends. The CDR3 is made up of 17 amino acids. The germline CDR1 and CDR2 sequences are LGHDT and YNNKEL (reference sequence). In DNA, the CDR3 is TGTGCCAGCAGCCAAAACCGTGGGAACAGGAGAAATTCACCCCTCCACTTT. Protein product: CASSQNRGNRRNSPLHF.

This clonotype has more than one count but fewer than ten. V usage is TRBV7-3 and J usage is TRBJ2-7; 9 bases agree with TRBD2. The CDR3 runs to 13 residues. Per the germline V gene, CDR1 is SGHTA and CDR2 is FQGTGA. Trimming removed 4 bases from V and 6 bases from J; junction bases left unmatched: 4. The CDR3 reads CASSSWTSVEQYF. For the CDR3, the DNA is TGTGCCAGCAGCTCATGGACTAGCGTCGAGCAGTACTTC. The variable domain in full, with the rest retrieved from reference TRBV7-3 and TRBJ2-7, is GAGVSQTPSNKVTEKGKYVELRCDPISGHTALYWYRQSLGQGPEFLIYFQGTGAADDSGLPNDRFFAVRPEGSVSTLKIQRTERGDSAVYLCASSSWTSVEQYFGPGTRLTVT.

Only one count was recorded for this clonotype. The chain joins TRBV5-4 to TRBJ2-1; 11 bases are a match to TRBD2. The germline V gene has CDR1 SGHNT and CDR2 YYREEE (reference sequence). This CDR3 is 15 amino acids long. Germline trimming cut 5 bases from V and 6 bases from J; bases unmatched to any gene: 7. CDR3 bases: TGTGCCAGCAGTCTTCCAGGGACTAGCGGCAATGAGCAGTTCTTC. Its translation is CASSLPGTSGNEQFF.

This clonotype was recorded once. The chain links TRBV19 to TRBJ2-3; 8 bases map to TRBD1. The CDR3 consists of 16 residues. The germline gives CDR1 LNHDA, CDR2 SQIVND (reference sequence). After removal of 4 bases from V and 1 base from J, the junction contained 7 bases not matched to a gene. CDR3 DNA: TGTGCCAGTAGTACTGGACAGGGATCGGGCACAGATACGCAGTATTTT. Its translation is CASSTGQGSGTDTQYF.